The T cell receptor (beta chain) under discussion was sequenced for a study of T cell responses to AZD1222 COVID-19 vaccine. The table came from immunoSEQ multiplex PCR; TCRdb's copy has only in-frame clones and leaves some out. The profile shows around 210,000 clones, around 94% of them singletons. General study findings and limits: Clonal diversity was possibly underestimated, and the donors were mostly white British, with more females. Only six individuals given AZD1222 were seropositive at baseline. Unmutated variant regions reportedly attract nearly half of all spike-specific TCRs. The CD4 TCRs associated with vaccination extended across spike and predominated at 160-218 and 743-854.

About this clone: Its cognate antigen is unknown.

The sequencing here drew on peripheral blood, taken 28 days after the second dose of the MenACWY control vaccine. The sequence was obtained from an adult who received the MenACWY meningococcal vaccine as a control.

The CDR3 DNA follows: TGTGCCAGTCAACAGGGGGCGGGTGGCTACACCTTC. Amino acids: CASQQGAGGYTF. The V call is TRBV28, the J call TRBJ1-2, with 9 bases identical to TRBD1. The CDR3 is 12 residues long. The V gene's germline CDR1 is MDHEN and CDR2 SYDVKM. The J segment lost 7 bases and the V segment lost 9 bases, leaving 6 bases of the junction unmatched.